This is a list of T cell receptor beta chains from one sample in a study of T cells in Graves' hyperthyroidism and ophthalmopathy. TCRdb fed the multiplex PCR reads into MiXCR, producing one record per CDR3 protein. Of about 500,000 distinct CDR3 sequences in the sample, 15% to 20% were seen once. Sequenced sample: blood. Receptors were obtained from a woman under 30 with Graves' ophthalmopathy. The CDR3 runs from the conserved cysteine through the conserved F or W. The D gene is left open where the match is weak. Size tells how often a clone was seen (once, few, many) or the class of an expanded clone, and some rows leave it out.

D gene: NA
clone size: NA
V gene: TRBV12-3/TRBV12-4
J gene: TRBJ1-5
CDR3 DNA: TGTGCCAGCAGTTTCTCAGGGATTAATCAGCCCCAGCATTTT
CDR3 protein: CASSFSGINQPQHF

D gene: NA
clone size: NA
V gene: TRBV19
J gene: TRBJ2-1
CDR3 DNA: TGTGCCAGTAGTCCCTCCTCTTGGGGCTACGAGCAGTTCTTC
CDR3 protein: CASSPSSWGYEQFF

D gene: TRBD1
clone size: few
V gene: TRBV10-3
J gene: TRBJ1-1
CDR3 DNA: TGTGCCATCAGTGAGGGACAGGCCAGTAGCGCTGAAGCTTTCTTT
CDR3 protein: CAISEGQASSAEAFF

D gene: TRBD2
clone size: NA
V gene: TRBV29-1
J gene: TRBJ2-5
CDR3 DNA: TGCAGCGGGGTAGGACTAGCCGACCCGAGGGAGACCCAGTACTTC
CDR3 protein: CSGVGLADPRETQYF

D gene: NA
clone size: few
V gene: TRBV20-1
J gene: TRBJ2-4
CDR3 DNA: TGCAGTGCTTCGACTGGCGGCGGCATTCAGTACTTC
CDR3 protein: CSASTGGGIQYF

D gene: NA
clone size: NA
V gene: TRBV20-1
J gene: TRBJ1-2
CDR3 DNA: TGCAGTGCTAGTCCTACAGATATCTATGGCTACACCTTC
CDR3 protein: CSASPTDIYGYTF

D gene: NA
clone size: many
V gene: TRBV2
J gene: TRBJ2-6
CDR3 DNA: TGTGCCAGCAGTGTCGTCCTCTCTGGGGCCAACGTCCTGACTTTC
CDR3 protein: CASSVVLSGANVLTF

D gene: TRBD1
clone size: many
V gene: TRBV5-1
J gene: TRBJ2-1
CDR3 DNA: TGCGCCAGCAGCTTGGCCGGGACAGGGCTAGATGAGCAGTTCTTC
CDR3 protein: CASSLAGTGLDEQFF

D gene: NA
clone size: many
V gene: TRBV30
J gene: TRBJ1-3
CDR3 DNA: TGTGCCTGGAGCCCCGGACATGCTGGAAACACCATATATTTT
CDR3 protein: CAWSPGHAGNTIYF

D gene: NA
clone size: many
V gene: TRBV10-3
J gene: TRBJ1-1
CDR3 DNA: TGTGCCGTGGGGAGGGGGGTACGCGCTGAAGCTTTCTTT
CDR3 protein: CAVGRGVRAEAFF

D gene: TRBD2
clone size: NA
V gene: TRBV30
J gene: TRBJ2-1
CDR3 DNA: TGTGCCTGGAGTGTACGGACTAGCGGGTATACCTACAATGAGCAGTTCTTC
CDR3 protein: CAWSVRTSGYTYNEQFF

D gene: TRBD2
clone size: many
V gene: TRBV5-1
J gene: TRBJ2-1
CDR3 DNA: TGCGCCAGCAGCTCGGGACTAGCTGGATTGGGTGAGCAGTTCTTC
CDR3 protein: CASSSGLAGLGEQFF

D gene: NA
clone size: many
V gene: TRBV20-1
J gene: TRBJ2-7
CDR3 DNA: TGCAGTGCAGGACCGGCCCGGGCCCCTCTCGAGCAGTACTTC
CDR3 protein: CSAGPARAPLEQYF

D gene: TRBD2
clone size: NA
V gene: TRBV18
J gene: TRBJ2-7
CDR3 DNA: TGTGCCAGCTCACCAGGGCAGGGCGGGAGTCCCTACGAGCAGTACTTC
CDR3 protein: CASSPGQGGSPYEQYF